The present entry profiles one T cell receptor (beta chain) with its context. Its antigen is not identified. The data originate from a study of shared clonotypes between healthy human individuals. Assay execution took place at the deep level. TCRdb's copy holds only in-frame clones and misses some; the assay was immunoSEQ multiplex PCR. The sample includes about 1.9 million clones, roughly 95% of them seen just once. Whole-study findings and limits: For naive CD4 cells, roughly 4.6% of clonotypes were shared across a handful of donors. Large sequencing depth failed to make sorted-subset sequencing complete, rarefaction showed.

Naivety among CD8 cells was defined by CD45RO negativity and positive CCR7 selection, thereby excluding terminally differentiated effector memory CD45RA+ cells. Donors were healthy HIV-negative adults without recent acute infections or vaccinations. This receptor was identified in a man between 18 and 29 years old in good health. Some clones in this sample may be carry-over from other donors' samples. The sequenced material came from naive CD8+ T cells from PBMCs.

The CDR3 protein is CASSPPTPSGNTIYF. The CDR3 nucleotides are TGTGCCAGCAGCCCCCCGACCCCCTCTGGAAACACCATATATTTT. The chain uses TRBV28 and TRBJ1-3; D is uncertain. Germline CDR1 reads MDHEN; CDR2 reads SYDVKM. The CDR3 consists of 15 residues. Trimming left V 6 bases short and J 0 bases short, with 12 bases between.